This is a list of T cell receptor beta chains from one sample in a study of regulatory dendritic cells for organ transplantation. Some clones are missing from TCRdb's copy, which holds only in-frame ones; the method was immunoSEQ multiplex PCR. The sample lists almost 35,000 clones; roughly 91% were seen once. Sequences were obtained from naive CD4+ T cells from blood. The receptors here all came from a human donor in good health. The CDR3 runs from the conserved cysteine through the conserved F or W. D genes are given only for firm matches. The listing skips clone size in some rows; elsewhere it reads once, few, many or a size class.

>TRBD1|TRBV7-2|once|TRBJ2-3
CASSPSGTGGPDTQYF
TGTGCCAGCAGCCCCTCCGGGACAGGAGGCCCGGATACGCAGTATTTT
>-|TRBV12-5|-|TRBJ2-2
CASGLTANTGELFF
TGTGCTAGTGGTTTAACAGCGAACACCGGGGAGCTGTTTTTT
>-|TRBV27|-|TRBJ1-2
CASSLSGRLGAVNYGYTF
TGTGCCAGCAGTTTATCGGGGAGGTTAGGGGCGGTAAACTATGGCTACACCTTC
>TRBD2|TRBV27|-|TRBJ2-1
CASSGRLGEQFF
TGTGCCAGTAGCGGGAGGCTGGGTGAGCAGTTCTTC
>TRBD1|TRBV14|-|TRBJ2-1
CASSQIDRVGEQFF
TGTGCCAGCAGCCAAATTGACAGGGTCGGTGAGCAGTTCTTC
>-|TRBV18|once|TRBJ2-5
CASSPGETQYF
TGTGCCAGCTCACCCGGGGAGACCCAGTACTTC
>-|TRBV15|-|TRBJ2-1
CATSRSPWDNEQFF
TGTGCCACCAGCAGATCCCCGTGGGATAATGAGCAGTTCTTC
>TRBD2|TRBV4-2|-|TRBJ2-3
CASSRETSRTDTQYF
TGTGCCAGCAGCCGCGAGACTAGCCGGACAGATACGCAGTATTTT
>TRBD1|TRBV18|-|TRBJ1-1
CASSLDRVEAFF
TGTGCCAGCTCACTAGACAGGGTAGAAGCTTTCTTT
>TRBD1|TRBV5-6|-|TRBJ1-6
CASSPPGQGARSPLHF
TGTGCCAGCAGCCCCCCGGGACAGGGGGCGAGGTCACCCCTCCACTTT
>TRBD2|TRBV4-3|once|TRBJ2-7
CASSQGWEREGYEQYF
TGCGCCAGCAGCCAGGGGTGGGAGCGGGAGGGGTACGAGCAGTACTTC
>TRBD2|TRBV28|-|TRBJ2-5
CASSPVAGGPQETQYF
TGTGCCAGCAGCCCCGTAGCGGGAGGACCTCAGGAGACCCAGTACTTC
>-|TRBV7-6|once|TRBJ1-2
CASSFRGGYTF
TGTGCCAGCAGCTTCCGTGGTGGCTACACCTTC
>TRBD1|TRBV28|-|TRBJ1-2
CASSLGTGIYGYTF
TGTGCCAGCAGTTTAGGGACAGGGATCTATGGCTACACCTTC
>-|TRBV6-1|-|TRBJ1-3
CASSEGGLPARVHTIYF
TGTGCCAGCAGTGAAGGGGGACTCCCAGCGAGGGTGCACACCATATATTTT
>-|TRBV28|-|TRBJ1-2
CASRGHNYGYTF
TGTGCCAGCAGAGGCCATAACTATGGCTACACCTTC
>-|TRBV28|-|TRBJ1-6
CASTQGINSPLHF
TGTGCCAGCACGCAGGGGATTAATTCACCCCTCCACTTT